This TCR beta chain was recorded in a study of blood T cell repertoires in COVID-19 (dated by TCRdb to 2020 to 2022). Regarding the research as a whole: Samples from collaborators originated in the United States, Italy and Spain and spanned both the acute and convalescent phases of COVID-19. The prospective study material was composed of cDNA or gDNA derived from T cells, B-cell-depleted T cells, or PBMCs. The repertoires were released in a freely available public database meant as a resource for research on the immune response to SARS-CoV-2. HLA class I and class II types, where available, came from metadata supplied by the sample provider rather than from assay-based typing. Nearly every sample came with metadata listing a de-identified subject ID, COVID-19 status, age in years and sex. Samples were obtained from the ongoing ImmuneRACE study (first 160 participants) and from 1,254 subjects provided by 6 global collaborators. Subjects who had been exposed to COVID-19, were actively infected with it, or had recovered from it provided the deeply sampled blood TCRbeta repertoires that made up the dataset.

With regard to this clone: Its antigen target is currently unknown. Qualities for individual bases were not recorded, and no much larger clone is one base off.

Whole blood was collected in K2EDTA tubes by collaborating institutions according to the institutions' own protocols. For TCRbeta analysis, collaborators shipped samples as frozen whole blood, isolated PBMCs, or DNA extracted from either of those sample types. On the study overall, not on this receptor specifically: The amount of clinical and demographic metadata varied by source and participant and was provided uncurated.

Counted from cysteine to phenylalanine, this CDR3 has 14 amino acids. The read is trimmed to its CDR3 DNA, 42 bases read in frame from base 1. CDR1 and CDR2 are drawn from the germline V gene: SGHDN, FVKESK. The germline ends are 12 bases apart after V is trimmed by 5 bases and J by 2 bases. The immunoSEQ Assay, a bias-controlled multiplex PCR, was used to amplify TCRbeta CDR3 regions from genomic DNA. The published analysis was carried out like this. Nucleated cell counts per sample were estimated from amplification of reference gene primers within the assay. To quantify the absolute abundance of each unique TCRbeta CDR3 rearrangement, sequence reads were collapsed and filtered. For each sample, productive Simpson clonality was calculated by taking the square root of Simpson's diversity index across productive rearrangements. Sourced from immuneACCESS, this table was stored by TCRdb with only in-frame sequences that have V and J called. A share of the clones is absent; for the studies checked, an unresolved V gene accounts for under half, and the remainder has no known explanation. V, J and clone size derive from that table, while D and trimming were established from the DNA sequence. Present in this sample are fewer than 90,000 clones, roughly 86% of which were seen just once. The ten largest clones capture 4.5% to 6% of the sample.

The clonotype originates from a man aged 50-59 years with active or convalescent COVID-19. The chain employs TRBV14 and TRBJ2-5; TRBD2 is a weak D gene call, 5 bases matching. The material sequenced was peripheral blood. CDR3 protein: CASSSRTLQETQYF. The sequenced DNA is TGTGCCAGCAGCAGCCGGACTCTTCAAGAGACCCAGTACTTC.